This TCR beta chain was captured by sequencing in a study of cytomegalovirus exposure and HLA in healthy donors. The PCR contained 60 Vbeta and 13 Jbeta primers. The protocol was immunoSEQ multiplex PCR, while the TCRdb copy is restricted to in-frame clones and leaves out a portion. The table has some 180,000 clones, around 77% seen once. The sequence derives from a woman in her 30s in good health and CMV-seronegative. Sequencing input: PBMCs.

The CDR3 DNA reads as TGCAGCGTTGACTGGGCAGGGGATTTGGATGAAAAACTGTTTTTT. Translating it yields CSVDWAGDLDEKLFF. The gene calls are TRBV29-1 and TRBJ1-4; D is perhaps TRBD1 (6 bases). The ends were cut back, 3 bases at V and 6 bases at J, with 17 bases in the middle. The germline gives CDR1 SQVTM, CDR2 ANQGSEA. The CDR3 extends over 15 amino acids.